Listed below are T cell receptor beta chains from one sample, sequenced in a study of Ad26.COV2.S vaccination and SARS-CoV-2 variants. The protocol was immunoSEQ multiplex PCR, while the TCRdb copy is restricted to in-frame clones and leaves out a portion. Here the sample spans 350,000 to 400,000 clones, around nine tenths being singletons. The material sequenced was peripheral blood, taken in a trial of Ad26.COV2.S vaccine versus placebo. Receptors originate from a person between 18 and 59 years old who received the Ad26.COV2.S COVID-19 vaccine or a placebo. CDR3s include the opening cysteine and the closing phenylalanine or tryptophan. D genes are given only for firm matches. A row's size may be missing; if present it is once, few, many or a size class.

CDR3 protein	CDR3 DNA	clone size	D gene	V gene	J gene
CASSQDGPMGWNTEAFF	TGCGCCAGCAGCCAAGATGGGCCAATGGGGTGGAACACTGAAGCTTTCTTT	NA	NA	TRBV4-3	TRBJ1-1
CASAPGVGIAKNIQYF	TGTGCCAGTGCCCCGGGGGTAGGGATAGCCAAAAACATTCAGTACTTC	NA	NA	TRBV19	TRBJ2-4
CASSRLGQNEQFF	TGCGCCAGCAGCCGTCTCGGACAGAATGAGCAGTTCTTC	once	NA	TRBV4-1	TRBJ2-1
CASSGGQESGSPLHF	TGTGCCAGCAGCGGAGGGCAGGAAAGTGGTTCACCCCTCCACTTT	NA	NA	TRBV7-6	TRBJ1-6
CSVGPDRQEKLFF	TGCAGCGTTGGGCCAGACCGTCAGGAAAAACTGTTTTTT	NA	NA	TRBV29-1	TRBJ1-4
CASSSNRGQGLNTEAFF	TGTGCCAGCAGCTCAAACCGGGGACAGGGCTTGAACACTGAAGCTTTCTTT	NA	TRBD1	TRBV5-8	TRBJ1-1
CASSFNGPGGNQPQHF	TGTGCCAGCAGCTTTAATGGACCGGGGGGCAATCAGCCCCAGCATTTT	NA	NA	TRBV7-2	TRBJ1-5
CASSNRRGYTF	TGTGCCAGCAGTAACCGACGGGGCTACACCTTC	NA	NA	TRBV12-1	TRBJ1-2
CASSLPSTGNEKLFF	TGCGCCAGCAGCCTACCTTCGACAGGGAATGAAAAACTGTTTTTT	NA	TRBD1	TRBV5-1	TRBJ1-4
CASSLVDSRPAGEKLFF	TGCGCCAGCAGCTTAGTAGACTCCAGACCCGCGGGGGAAAAACTGTTTTTT	NA	NA	TRBV5-1	TRBJ1-4
CASSARDYQETQYF	TGTGCCAGCAGCGCCCGGGACTATCAAGAGACCCAGTACTTC	NA	TRBD2	TRBV9	TRBJ2-5
CASSTRDRNVGYTF	TGTGCCAGTAGTACCCGGGACAGGAACGTAGGCTACACCTTC	NA	TRBD1	TRBV19	TRBJ1-2
CASSQDPGHGTGELFF	TGTGCCAGCAGCCAAGATCCGGGGCACGGCACCGGGGAGCTGTTTTTT	NA	NA	TRBV3-1/TRBV3-2	TRBJ2-2
CASSLEGLNSPLHF	TGTGCCAGCAGCTTAGAAGGCCTTAATTCACCCCTCCACTTT	NA	NA	TRBV7-2	TRBJ1-6
CASSQPPDAAFF	TGCGCCAGCAGCCAACCACCGGACGCTGCTTTCTTT	few	NA	TRBV4-1	TRBJ1-1
CASSYAGNGYTF	TGTGCCAGCAGTTACGCGGGGAACGGCTACACCTTC	NA	NA	TRBV6-5	TRBJ1-2
CASSLDELRGSGYTF	TGTGCCAGCAGCTTAGATGAACTCAGGGGAAGTGGCTACACCTTC	NA	NA	TRBV11-2	TRBJ1-2
CASSPGGIYGYTF	TGTGCCAGCAGCCCCGGGGGTATCTATGGCTACACCTTC	NA	NA	TRBV27	TRBJ1-2
CASRRRMANTEAFF	TGTGCCAGCAGACGACGGATGGCGAACACTGAAGCTTTCTTT	NA	NA	TRBV28	TRBJ1-1
CASSPSGQGEPSGYTF	TGTGCCAGCAGCCCCTCCGGACAGGGAGAGCCGAGTGGCTACACCTTC	NA	TRBD1	TRBV3-1/TRBV3-2	TRBJ1-2
CASGGTQPQHF	TGTGCCTCCGGGGGGACTCAGCCCCAGCATTTT	NA	NA	TRBV12-3/TRBV12-4	TRBJ1-5
CASSLTSTADTQYF	TGCGCCAGCAGCTTGACTAGCACAGCAGATACGCAGTATTTT	NA	NA	TRBV5-1	TRBJ2-3
CASSTTGDNLNTEAFF	TGTGCCAGTAGTACCACGGGGGACAACCTAAACACTGAAGCTTTCTTT	NA	NA	TRBV19	TRBJ1-1
CASSVEGSGNTIYF	TGTGCCAGCAGCGTAGAGGGTTCTGGAAACACCATATATTTT	NA	NA	TRBV9	TRBJ1-3
CASRNGPTGEKLFF	TGTGCCAGCAGGAATGGTCCTACAGGTGAAAAACTGTTTTTT	NA	NA	TRBV2	TRBJ1-4
CASSLGGVNTEAFF	TGTGCCAGCAGCTTAGGAGGGGTGAACACTGAAGCTTTCTTT	NA	NA	TRBV7-2	TRBJ1-1
CATSEPDARKRMNTEAFF	TGTGCCACCAGTGAGCCCGACGCGAGAAAACGCATGAACACTGAAGCTTTCTTT	NA	NA	TRBV24-1	TRBJ1-1
CASTLLLTSGVPGDTQYF	TGTGCCAGCACCCTCCTCTTGACTAGCGGGGTTCCGGGAGATACGCAGTATTTT	NA	NA	TRBV21-1	TRBJ2-3
CAIGGLGSNSPLHF	TGTGCCATCGGGGGCTTGGGGTCTAATTCACCCCTCCACTTT	NA	NA	TRBV10-3	TRBJ1-6
CSARTAYEQYF	TGCAGTGCTAGGACCGCCTACGAGCAGTACTTC	NA	NA	TRBV20-1	TRBJ2-7
CASSSTIRAYEQYF	TGTGCCAGTAGTAGCACAATTCGAGCCTACGAGCAGTACTTC	few	NA	TRBV19	TRBJ2-7
CASSRGRHEAFF	TGTGCCAGCTCACGTGGGCGCCATGAAGCTTTCTTT	NA	NA	TRBV18	TRBJ1-1
CASSPGDRGGTDTQYF	TGTGCCAGCAGCCCCGGGGACAGGGGAGGCACAGATACGCAGTATTTT	once	TRBD1	TRBV7-9	TRBJ2-3
CASSLAREHVTGELFF	TGTGCCAGCAGCTTAGCACGCGAACACGTGACCGGGGAGCTGTTTTTT	NA	NA	TRBV7-8	TRBJ2-2
CATSDPREGYGYTF	TGTGCCACCAGTGATCCTCGGGAGGGTTACGGCTACACCTTC	once	NA	TRBV24-1	TRBJ1-2
CATSRDVEGELFF	TGTGCCACCAGCAGAGATGTAGAAGGGGAGCTGTTTTTT	few	NA	TRBV15	TRBJ2-2
CASSLVAQNTEAFF	TGCGCCAGCAGCTTGGTTGCCCAGAACACTGAAGCTTTCTTT	NA	NA	TRBV5-1	TRBJ1-1
CASSHNTGSGNTIYF	TGTGCCAGCAGCCACAATACAGGGTCCGGAAACACCATATATTTT	NA	NA	TRBV3-1/TRBV3-2	TRBJ1-3
CASSQERGAEGRMNTEAFF	TGTGCCAGCAGCCAAGAACGGGGGGCCGAGGGTAGGATGAACACTGAAGCTTTCTTT	NA	NA	TRBV3-1/TRBV3-2	TRBJ1-1
CAWSDLLKGSGEKLFF	TGTGCCTGGAGTGACCTATTGAAGGGAAGCGGTGAAAAACTGTTTTTT	NA	NA	TRBV30	TRBJ1-4
CASSLGRWVLNTEAFF	TGCGCCAGCAGCTTGGGGAGATGGGTCCTGAACACTGAAGCTTTCTTT	NA	NA	TRBV5-1	TRBJ1-1
CASSGGADTGELFF	TGCGCCAGCAGCGGGGGGGCGGACACCGGGGAGCTGTTTTTT	NA	NA	TRBV5-1	TRBJ2-2